A few counts support the clone carrying this TCR beta chain. What it binds is not known. Researchers reported sorting CD4+ naive, central memory, regulatory and stem cell-like memory cells via CD45RO/CCR7/CD25/CD127/CD95/CD27. The data were obtained in a study of beta chain features in type 1 diabetes. Regarding the study as a whole: Patients with Type 1 diabetes showed moderately but significantly shorter TCRB CDR3s in all four CD4+ subsets. Type 1 diabetes patients had fewer VDJ junction insertions and more deletions. Since sequencing was performed on cDNA, cells with high TCR expression could be over-represented.

The investigators reverse transcribed all of the isolated RNA, so they sequenced expressed TCRB transcripts. Libraries were prepared by immunoSEQ multiplex PCR; TCRdb keeps only in-frame clonotypes and omits some of them. This sample has 200,000 to 300,000 clones; around 14% occur once, and the top ten carry 0.019%. Looked up from germline, CDR1 is SGHVS and CDR2 is FNYEAQ. CDR3 length: 15 residues. Trimming took 6 bases from V and 4 from J; bases not matched to a gene: 9. Specimen: naive CD4+ T cells from blood. The sequence derives from a man in his thirties or forties with type 1 diabetes. The V call is TRBV7-6, the J call TRBJ2-5; 9 nucleotides match TRBD1. The CDR3 DNA is TGTGCCAGCAGATCGGACAGGGGACGGGTAGAGACCCAGTACTTC. Protein product: CASRSDRGRVETQYF.